Presented here are 28 T cell receptor beta chains from one specimen sequenced in a study of OX40 agonist ivuxolimab in advanced cancers. Repertoires were generated with immunoSEQ multiplex PCR, while TCRdb's copy carries only in-frame clones and drops some. The table includes about 77,000 clones, over 85% detected once. This sample comprised CD4+ or CD8+ T cells sorted from blood, obtained in a trial of the OX40 agonist ivuxolimab. All receptors derive from an adult with an advanced solid tumor such as melanoma, head and neck, liver or kidney cancer.

V is TRBV6-1 and J is TRBJ1-6, with D hard to call. The CDR3 has 14 amino acids. CDR1 is MNHNS and CDR2 is SASEGT in the germline V gene. Trimming cost V 0 bases and J 4 bases, with 4 bases left between them. CDR3 nucleotide sequence: TGTGCCAGCAGTGAAGCACAGTATAATTCACCCCTCCACTTT. This translates into CASSEAQYNSPLHF.

CDR3 sequence: CASSRTGVYGTEAFF. As DNA, the CDR3 is TGTGCCAGCAGTCGGACAGGGGTTTACGGCACTGAAGCTTTCTTT. The rearrangement uses TRBV6-6 and TRBJ1-1; 9 nucleotides align to TRBD1. V shed 5 bases and J 4 bases; nucleotides not matched to a gene: 8. Germline loops: CDR1 MNHNY, CDR2 SVGAGI (reference sequence). The CDR3 sequence is 15 residues long.

The chain combines TRBV6-5 with TRBJ2-5; 8 nucleotides line up with TRBD1. CDR1 is MNHEY, CDR2 SVGAGI, per germline. The CDR3 loop spans 15 amino acids. After removal of 1 base from V and 4 bases from J, the junction contained 5 bases not matched to a gene. The CDR3 loop reads CASSYWDRRRETQYF. In nucleotides, the CDR3 is TGTGCCAGCAGTTACTGGGACAGGAGGCGAGAGACCCAGTACTTC.

The CDR3 protein is CASSSGLADRMHEQYF. In DNA, the CDR3 is TGTGCCAGCAGCTCCGGACTAGCGGACAGGATGCACGAGCAGTACTTC. The chain couples TRBV7-2 to TRBJ2-7, with TRBD2 matching over 10 bases. The CDR3 consists of 16 residues. Trimming at V came to 4 bases and at J to 5 bases, leaving 11 bases not matched to a gene. Germline lookup yields CDR1 SGHTA and CDR2 FQGNSA. The full variable domain, completed using reference TRBV7-2 and TRBJ2-7, is GAGVSQSPSNKVTEKGKDVELRCDPISGHTALYWYRQSLGQGLEFLIYFQGNSAPDKSGLPSDRFSAERTGGSVSTLTIQRTQQEDSAVYLCASSSGLADRMHEQYFGPGTRLTVT.

The chain couples TRBV10-3 to TRBJ2-5; 9 bases match TRBD1. The CDR3 totals 15 residues. CDR1 and CDR2 (germline): ENHRY, SYGVKD. V lost 3 bases, J lost 3 bases, and 5 bases stayed unmatched. CDR3 in DNA: TGTGCCATCAGTGACTCGGGGACAGGGAAAGAGACCCAGTACTTC. The encoded protein is CAISDSGTGKETQYF.

This clone was seen only once. The V and J genes are TRBV28 and TRBJ2-1, with 9 bases aligning to TRBD2. The CDR3 has 16 residues. The J segment lost 9 bases and the V segment lost 5 bases, leaving 14 bases of the junction unmatched. The germline V gene has CDR1 MDHEN and CDR2 SYDVKM. CDR3 protein: CASSPYFAGGPSEQFF. The CDR3 bases are TGTGCCAGCAGTCCGTATTTCGCGGGAGGGCCATCTGAGCAGTTCTTC.

This rearrangement joins TRBV7-2 to TRBJ2-7; TRBD1 aligns across 7 bases. V lost 3 bases to trimming and J lost 6 bases; unmatched junction nucleotides: 8. The CDR3 length is 14 residues. Germline values: CDR1 SGHTA, CDR2 FQGNSA. CDR3 region: CASSFQTGYGEQYF. CDR3 nucleotides: TGTGCCAGCAGCTTCCAGACAGGGTATGGCGAGCAGTACTTC.

The chain couples TRBV19 to TRBJ2-1; D is perhaps TRBD2 (7 bases). In germline, CDR1 is LNHDA, CDR2 SQIVND (reference sequence). The V and J ends lost 5 bases and 8 bases respectively, with 16 bases between them. This CDR3 comprises 14 residues. CDR3 nucleotides: TGTGCCAGTAGTGTACGGACTAGGGGGGATGAGCAGTTCTTC. Its translation: CASSVRTRGDEQFF. Combining the CDR3 with reference TRBV19 and TRBJ2-1 gives the whole variable domain DGGITQSPKYLFRKEGQNVTLSCEQNLNHDAMYWYRQDPGQGLRLIYYSQIVNDFQKGDIAEGYSVSREKKESFPLTVTSAQKNPTAFYLCASSVRTRGDEQFFGPGTRLTVL.

The chain combines TRBV6-5 with TRBJ1-2, with 7 bases that match TRBD1. The CDR3 sequence is 13 residues long. CDR1 MNHEY and CDR2 SVGAGI come from the germline V gene. Losses at the gene ends were 6 bases for V and 2 bases for J; bases not matched to a gene: 3. CDR3: CASRGDSNYGYTF. The DNA of the CDR3 is TGTGCCAGCAGGGGGGACAGCAACTATGGCTACACCTTC.

J is TRBJ1-1 and V is TRBV4-1, with 7 bases identical to TRBD1. The CDR3 is made up of 16 amino acids. V trimming: 0 bases; J trimming: 7 bases; junction bases outside the gene matches: 11. Germline loops: CDR1 MGHRA, CDR2 YSYEKL. CDR3 DNA: TGCGCCAGCAGCCAAGATGATCGGCAGGGGGTTGGTGAAGCTTTCTTT. This encodes CASSQDDRQGVGEAFF.

DNA of the CDR3: TGTGCCAGTAGTACCACTACTAGCACAGATACGCAGTATTTT. It specifies CASSTTTSTDTQYF. This sequence joins TRBV19 and TRBJ2-3; D call uncertain. Germline V gene lookup returns CDR1 LNHDA and CDR2 SQIVND (reference sequence). V dropped 4 bases and J dropped 0 bases, with 8 bases sitting between them. CDR3 length: 14 residues.

This clone appeared a single time. The chain couples TRBV12-1 to TRBJ2-7. TRBV12-1 is a pseudogene. This CDR3 contains 16 residues. CDR3 bases: TGTGCCAGCAGCTCCCGGACGGATCGGGACGGGTACGAGCAGTACTTC. Encoded protein: CASSSRTDRDGYEQYF.

V and J are TRBV5-1 and TRBJ2-7; possibly TRBD1 for D (6 bases). V lost 5 bases and J lost 2, with 11 bases in between. The CDR3 consists of 13 residues. Germline lookup yields CDR1 SGHRS and CDR2 YFSETQ. The CDR3 DNA reads TGCGCCAGCAGAACCGGGGACACCTACGAGCAGTACTTC. Its translation is CASRTGDTYEQYF.

As for this clone: Its ends do not fully match the called genes, so a read error is possible. The chain links TRBV6-4 to TRBJ1-1; perhaps TRBD1 as D (6 bases). This CDR3 is built from 16 residues. Germline loops: CDR1 MRHNA, CDR2 SNTAGT. CDR3 coding DNA: TGTGCCAGCAAACCCCGCTCAGGGGTGACGAACACTGAAGTTTTCTTT. Protein product: CASKPRSGVTNTEVFF.

As for this clone: The same CDR3 arises from other DNA sequences in this sample as well. The chain is built from TRBV5-1 and TRBJ2-7; tentatively, D is TRBD1 (6 bases). Trimming took 0 bases from V and 2 from J, leaving 9 bases between them. This CDR3 spans 14 amino acids. CDR1 SGHRS and CDR2 YFSETQ come from the germline V gene. DNA for the CDR3: TGCGCCAGCAGCTTGGACGGACAGACCTACGAGCAGTACTTC. Residues: CASSLDGQTYEQYF.

The chain recombines TRBV7-9 with TRBJ1-5; 7 bases agree with TRBD1. The CDR3 has 15 amino acids. Germline values: CDR1 SEHNR, CDR2 FQNEAQ (reference sequence). The ends lost 1 base at V and 6 bases at J; junction bases unmatched: 6. The DNA of the CDR3 is TGTGCCAGCAGCTTAGGCGGTCAGGGGGGTCAGCCCCAGCATTTT. As protein: CASSLGGQGGQPQHF.

The rearrangement links TRBV7-3 to TRBJ2-6, with no clear D. The ends were cut back, 2 bases at V and 0 bases at J, with 8 bases in the middle. The CDR3 loop spans 16 amino acids. Germline CDR1 SGHTA, CDR2 FQGTGA. The CDR3 DNA sequence: TGTGCCAGCAGCTTATATGGGTCCTCTGGGGCCAACGTCCTGACTTTC. Encoded protein: CASSLYGSSGANVLTF.

The chain couples TRBV7-6 to TRBJ2-3; the D is unclear. Germline V gene lookup returns CDR1 SGHVS and CDR2 FNYEAQ. The V and J ends lost 3 bases and 3 bases respectively, with 10 bases between them. This CDR3 contains 14 residues. CDR3 bases: TGTGCCAGCAGCTTTGAAAAGGAAACAGATACGCAGTATTTT. It codes for CASSFEKETDTQYF.

V gene TRBV18 combines with J gene TRBJ1-1, with D hard to call. The germline CDR1 and CDR2 sequences are KGHSH and LQKENI. Trimming took off 4 bases at V and 1 base at J, with 7 bases between the two ends. The CDR3 contains 13 residues. Here the CDR3 reads CASSQTANTEAFF. The CDR3 region has the DNA TGTGCCAGCTCACAAACAGCGAACACTGAAGCTTTCTTT.

The chain joins TRBV4-3 to TRBJ1-5; D call uncertain. Germline V gene data show CDR1 as LGHNA and CDR2 as YSLEER. The CDR3 loop spans 15 amino acids. Trimming removed 3 bases from V and 0 bases from J, with 9 bases in between. CDR3 sequence (DNA): TGCGCCAGCAGCCAGGCCAGAAATAGCAATCAGCCCCAGCATTTT. This gives the protein CASSQARNSNQPQHF.

The count of this clone is one. The chain links TRBV28 to TRBJ2-7; D not resolved. Germline CDR1 MDHEN, CDR2 SYDVKM. The CDR3 is made up of 13 amino acids. The V end lost 2 bases, the J end lost 2 bases, and 7 bases lay between the germline ends. The CDR3 DNA reads TGTGCCAGCAGTTTAAACAGTCCCTACGAGCAGTACTTC. This gives the protein CASSLNSPYEQYF.

The V gene is TRBV4-2, the J gene TRBJ1-6, with D uncertain. This CDR3 contains 17 residues. Germline values: CDR1 LGHNA, CDR2 YNFKEQ. V shed 0 bases and J shed 9 bases, with 18 bases lying between them. The CDR3 DNA is TGTGCCAGCAGCCAAGAGGGGAGGGCTGCGCTTGGTTCACCCCTCCACTTT. Its translation is CASSQEGRAALGSPLHF.

In this sample, this clone turned up once. The V gene is TRBV5-6, the J gene TRBJ2-5; either TRBD1 or TRBD2 may fit D (5 bases each). The CDR3 sequence is 16 residues long. V gave up 2 bases and J gave up 7 bases, with 21 bases separating them. From germline, CDR1 is SGHDT and CDR2 YYEEEE. The CDR3 here is CASSLAPDSGPGTQYF. Written as DNA, the CDR3 is TGTGCCAGCAGCTTAGCACCAGACAGCGGTCCTGGGACCCAGTACTTC.

This sequence joins TRBV5-1 and TRBJ2-1; the match to TRBD2 covers 7 bases. The CDR3 contains 14 residues. The V and J ends lost 6 bases and 4 bases, in that order; junction bases with no gene match: 7. Germline-derived CDR1 and CDR2 are SGHRS and YFSETQ. CDR3 DNA sequence: TGCGCCAGCACCGGACTAGGCCAATACAATGAGCAGTTCTTC. Translating gives CASTGLGQYNEQFF.

The CDR3 spells CASQQYGNTIYF. In DNA, the CDR3 is TGTGCCAGCCAACAGTACGGAAACACCATATATTTT. The chain recombines TRBV28 with TRBJ1-3; unclear D gene. V lost 8 bases and J lost 4, with 9 bases in between. The germline V gene has CDR1 MDHEN and CDR2 SYDVKM. CDR3 length: 12 residues.

V gene TRBV29-1 combines with J gene TRBJ2-2; tentatively, D is TRBD1 (5 bases). V was clipped by 4 bases and J by 7 bases, with 13 bases between them. Germline V gene data show CDR1 as SQVTM and CDR2 as ANQGSEA. The CDR3 has 13 amino acids. CDR3 nucleotides: TGCAGCGTTGTAGGCAGGGTAGGCGGGGAGCTGTTTTTT. Protein: CSVVGRVGGELFF.

The CDR3 sequence: CSVDGVAGANVLTF. The CDR3 region has the DNA TGCAGCGTCGATGGGGTGGCTGGGGCCAACGTCCTGACTTTC. The genes are TRBV29-1 and TRBJ2-6; D not resolved. The germline CDR1 and CDR2 sequences are SQVTM and ANQGSEA. V was cut by 6 bases and J by 2 bases, with 11 bases left in between. The CDR3 runs to 14 residues.

This clone came up once. V usage is TRBV7-9 and J usage is TRBJ1-5, with a weak D call TRBD1 (6 bases). This CDR3 spans 15 amino acids. Trimming removed 5 bases from V and 7 bases from J, with 18 bases in between. Germline loops: CDR1 SEHNR, CDR2 FQNEAQ (reference sequence). CDR3 in DNA: TGTGCCAGCAGCCCATCAGGAGGGGGAGGACAGCCCCAGCATTTT. The encoded protein is CASSPSGGGGQPQHF.